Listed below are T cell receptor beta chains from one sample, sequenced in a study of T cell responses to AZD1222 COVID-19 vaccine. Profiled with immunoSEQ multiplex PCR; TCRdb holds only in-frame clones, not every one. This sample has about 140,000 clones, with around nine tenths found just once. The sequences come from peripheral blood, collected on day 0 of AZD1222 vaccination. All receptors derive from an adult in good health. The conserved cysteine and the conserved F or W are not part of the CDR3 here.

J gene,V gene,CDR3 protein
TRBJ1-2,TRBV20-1,SARDYGYT
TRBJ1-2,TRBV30,AWSPRAGKLYGYT
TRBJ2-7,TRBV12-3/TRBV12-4,ASSLADTYEQY
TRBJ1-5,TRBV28,ASTLSGGYNQPQH
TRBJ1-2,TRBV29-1,SVPSAQNYGYT
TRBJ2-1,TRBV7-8,ASSRTRLAEYNEQF
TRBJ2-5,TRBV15,ATSRDAGGPETQY
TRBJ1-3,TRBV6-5,ASNPQKGVTKVY
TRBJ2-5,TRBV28,ASSPLAGYREGETQY
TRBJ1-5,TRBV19,ASSIRTVSNQPQH
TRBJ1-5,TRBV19,ASSIQGWINQPQH
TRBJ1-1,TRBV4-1,ASSQIRGDTEAF
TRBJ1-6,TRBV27,ASTIRGDRLH
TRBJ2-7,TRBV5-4,ASSWGEGTYEQY
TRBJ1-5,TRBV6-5,ASIQGGNQPQH
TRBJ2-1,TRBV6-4,ASSVYGLAAYNEQF
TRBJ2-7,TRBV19,ASSSRGQGAQYAYEQY
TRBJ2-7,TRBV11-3,ASSAVAGGEQY
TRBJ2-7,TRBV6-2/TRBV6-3,ASRPSRIYEQY
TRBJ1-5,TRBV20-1,SASTANNQPQH
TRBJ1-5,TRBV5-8,ASSLVWDQPQH
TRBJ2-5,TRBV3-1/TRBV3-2,ASSQGGRAAFETQY
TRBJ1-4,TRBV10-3,AIKGTGDEKLF
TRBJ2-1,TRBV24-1,ATSDSDRVKYNEQF
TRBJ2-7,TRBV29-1,SVEEAGQLRQDEQY